What follows describes a single T cell receptor beta chain. The V end lost 0 bases, the J end lost 4 bases, and 5 bases lay between the germline ends. This CDR3 region has 13 residues. Germline CDR1 and CDR2: SGHRS and YFSETQ. This record comes from a study of blood T cell repertoires in COVID-19. The data were produced by immunoSEQ multiplex PCR, yet TCRdb's version contains in-frame clones alone and is incomplete. The sample shows 300,000 to 450,000 clones, roughly 87% of them seen only once. Clinical history reported by participants formed the basis on which cohorts were assigned. In Cohort 3, a recovered donor had either two negative PCRs, clearance, or symptom resolution.

The TCR originated in a woman between 25 and 40 years old who had recovered from COVID-19. The chain combines TRBV5-1 with TRBJ2-1, with D uncertain. Source material: PBMCs or T cells enriched from blood (not recorded which). The CDR3 sequence: CASSLAVYNEQFF. As DNA, the CDR3 is TGCGCCAGCAGCTTGGCAGTTTACAATGAGCAGTTCTTC.